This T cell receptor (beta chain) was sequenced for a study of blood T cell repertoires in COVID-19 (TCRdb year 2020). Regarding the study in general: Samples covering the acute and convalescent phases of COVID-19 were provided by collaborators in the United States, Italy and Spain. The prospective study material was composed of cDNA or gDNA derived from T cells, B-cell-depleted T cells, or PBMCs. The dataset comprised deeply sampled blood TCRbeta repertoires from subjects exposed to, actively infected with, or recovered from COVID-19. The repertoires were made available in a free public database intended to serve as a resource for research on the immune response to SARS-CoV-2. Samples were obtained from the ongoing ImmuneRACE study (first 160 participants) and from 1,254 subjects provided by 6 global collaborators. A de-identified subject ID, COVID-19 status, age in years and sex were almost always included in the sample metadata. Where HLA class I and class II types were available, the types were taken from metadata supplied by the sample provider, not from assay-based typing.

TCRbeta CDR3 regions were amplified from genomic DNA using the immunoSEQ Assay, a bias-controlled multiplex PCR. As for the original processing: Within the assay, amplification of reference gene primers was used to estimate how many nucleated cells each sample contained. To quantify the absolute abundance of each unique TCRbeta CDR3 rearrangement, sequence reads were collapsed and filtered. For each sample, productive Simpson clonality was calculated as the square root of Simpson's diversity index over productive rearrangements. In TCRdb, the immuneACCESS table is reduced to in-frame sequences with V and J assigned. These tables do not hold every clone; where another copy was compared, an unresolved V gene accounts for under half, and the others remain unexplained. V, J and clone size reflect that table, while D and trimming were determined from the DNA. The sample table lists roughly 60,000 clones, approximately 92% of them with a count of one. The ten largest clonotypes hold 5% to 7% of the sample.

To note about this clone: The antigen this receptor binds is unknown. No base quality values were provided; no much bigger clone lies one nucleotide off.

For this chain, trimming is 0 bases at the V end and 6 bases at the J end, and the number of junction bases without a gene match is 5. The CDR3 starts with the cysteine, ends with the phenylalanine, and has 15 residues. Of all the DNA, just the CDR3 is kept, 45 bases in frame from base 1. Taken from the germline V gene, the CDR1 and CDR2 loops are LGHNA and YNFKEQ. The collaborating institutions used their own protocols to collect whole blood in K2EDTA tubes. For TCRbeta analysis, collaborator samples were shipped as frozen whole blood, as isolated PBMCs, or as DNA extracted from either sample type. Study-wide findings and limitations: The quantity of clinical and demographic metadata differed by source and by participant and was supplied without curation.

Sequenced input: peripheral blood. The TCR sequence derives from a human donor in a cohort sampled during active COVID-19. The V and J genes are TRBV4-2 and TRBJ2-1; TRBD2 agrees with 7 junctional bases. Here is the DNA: TGTGCCAGCAGCCAAGATGGGAGGGGACTCAATGAGCAGTTCTTC. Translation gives CASSQDGRGLNEQFF.